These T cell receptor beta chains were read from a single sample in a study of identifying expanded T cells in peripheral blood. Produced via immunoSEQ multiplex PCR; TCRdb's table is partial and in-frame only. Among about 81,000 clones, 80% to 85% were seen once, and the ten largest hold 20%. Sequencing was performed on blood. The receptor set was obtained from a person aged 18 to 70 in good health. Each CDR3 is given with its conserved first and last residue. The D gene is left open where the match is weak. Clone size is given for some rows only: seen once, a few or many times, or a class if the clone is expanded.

CDR3aa: CASSKDPHLGDYGYTF; CDR3nt: TGTGCCAGCAGCAAAGACCCCCACTTAGGGGACTATGGCTACACCTTC; j_gene: TRBJ1-2; abundance: -; v_gene: TRBV21-1; d_gene: -
CDR3aa: CASSLVPGRAGTGELFF; CDR3nt: TGCGCCAGCAGCTTGGTGCCCGGGAGGGCGGGCACCGGGGAGCTGTTTTTT; j_gene: TRBJ2-2; abundance: -; v_gene: TRBV5-1; d_gene: TRBD2
CDR3aa: CASSSYKNEQFF; CDR3nt: TGTGCCAGCAGCTCTTATAAGAATGAGCAGTTCTTC; j_gene: TRBJ2-1; abundance: -; v_gene: TRBV7-6; d_gene: -
CDR3aa: CASTLRGGKATQYF; CDR3nt: TGTGCCAGCACCCTCCGGGGCGGGAAGGCGACCCAGTACTTC; j_gene: TRBJ2-5; abundance: -; v_gene: TRBV21-1; d_gene: -
CDR3aa: CASQPGGRGLAKNIQYF; CDR3nt: TGTGCCAGCCAACCCGGGGGCAGGGGGCTAGCCAAAAACATTCAGTACTTC; j_gene: TRBJ2-4; abundance: -; v_gene: TRBV19; d_gene: TRBD1
CDR3aa: CASSVAHWKTYNEQFF; CDR3nt: TGCGCCAGCAGTGTAGCCCATTGGAAAACCTACAATGAGCAGTTCTTC; j_gene: TRBJ2-1; abundance: -; v_gene: TRBV10-1; d_gene: -
CDR3aa: CASRGGSGSSYEQYF; CDR3nt: TGTGCCAGCAGAGGGGGGAGCGGGAGCTCCTACGAGCAGTACTTC; j_gene: TRBJ2-7; abundance: -; v_gene: TRBV7-2; d_gene: TRBD2
CDR3aa: CASSQDPGTASYEQYF; CDR3nt: TGCGCCAGCAGCCAAGATCCGGGGACAGCCTCCTACGAGCAGTACTTC; j_gene: TRBJ2-7; abundance: -; v_gene: TRBV4-3; d_gene: TRBD1
CDR3aa: CASSSSPGFYEQYF; CDR3nt: TGTGCCAGCAGCTCGTCCCCCGGGTTCTACGAGCAGTACTTC; j_gene: TRBJ2-7; abundance: once; v_gene: TRBV7-9; d_gene: -
CDR3aa: CASSVQGVVETQYF; CDR3nt: TGTGCCAGCAGCGTTCAGGGGGTAGTAGAGACCCAGTACTTC; j_gene: TRBJ2-5; abundance: -; v_gene: TRBV28; d_gene: TRBD1
CDR3aa: CASSSRTGELFF; CDR3nt: TGTGCCAGCAGCTCCCGGACAGGGGAGCTGTTTTTT; j_gene: TRBJ2-2; abundance: -; v_gene: TRBV7-9; d_gene: -
CDR3aa: CASSLWVAGGPEETQYF; CDR3nt: TGTGCCAGCAGCTTATGGGTCGCGGGAGGGCCGGAAGAGACCCAGTACTTC; j_gene: TRBJ2-5; abundance: -; v_gene: TRBV7-6; d_gene: TRBD2
CDR3aa: CASTGGPKEYF; CDR3nt: TGTGCCAGCACAGGTGGACCTAAGGAGTACTTC; j_gene: TRBJ2-7; abundance: -; v_gene: TRBV5-8; d_gene: -
CDR3aa: CASSGQGRAEQYF; CDR3nt: TGTGCCAGCAGCGGGCAGGGTAGGGCCGAGCAGTACTTC; j_gene: TRBJ2-7; abundance: -; v_gene: TRBV2; d_gene: -